This T cell receptor (beta chain) was identified during a study of regulatory T cells in long-lasting Graves disease. Stated time point: newly diagnosed GD, antithyroid drugs for less than 3 months. The authors made the TCR library using RNA they extracted from PBMCs. Note on this clonotype: Its matching antigen is unknown.

Relying on iRepertoire HTBI primers and Arm-PCR of CDR3 regions, the team built TCR beta libraries. TCRdb itself ran the multiplex PCR reads through MiXCR, one entry per CDR3 protein. This repertoire shows about 400,000 distinct CDR3 sequences, about a sixth found once; its top ten account for approximately 21%. Study results and caveats: A reduction in accuracy may have resulted from the small sample size.

The V segment lost 7 bases and the J segment 8 bases; nucleotides outside the gene matches: 6. The CDR3 has 12 residues. Per germline, CDR1 SQVTM and CDR2 ANQGSEA. Sequenced material: peripheral blood mononuclear cells (PBMCs), taken at new diagnosis, from a patient treated with antithyroid drugs. The TCR was taken from a female donor with Graves disease. The chain joins TRBV29-1 to TRBJ2-2, with 8 bases identical to TRBD1. The CDR3 here is CSAQGARGELFF. CDR3 sequence (DNA): TGCAGCGCCCAGGGGGCGCGTGGGGAGCTGTTTTTT.